These T cell receptor beta chains were read from a single sample in a study of cytomegalovirus exposure and HLA in healthy donors. Measured with immunoSEQ multiplex PCR; TCRdb has only the in-frame clones, and not every one. Found here are about 130,000 clones, roughly 79% of them singletons; the top ten hold roughly 3%. The material sequenced was PBMCs. The receptor set was obtained from a man aged 25 to 40 in good health and CMV-seronegative. Both conserved end residues are part of each CDR3. Fields, in order: V gene, J gene, D gene, clone size, CDR3 protein, CDR3 DNA. The D gene is left open where the match is weak. Clone size appears in some rows only: once, few, many, or a class for an expanded clone.

TRBV5-6,TRBJ1-2,.,.,CASRTDSYGYTF,TGTGCCAGCAGGACAGACAGCTATGGCTACACCTTC
TRBV6-5,TRBJ2-3,TRBD1,once,CASSRGQGSTDTQYF,TGTGCCAGCAGCCGAGGACAGGGGAGTACAGATACGCAGTATTTT
TRBV5-1,TRBJ2-3,.,once,CASSLKGGTDTQYF,TGCGCCAGCAGCTTGAAGGGGGGCACAGATACGCAGTATTTT
TRBV5-5,TRBJ1-4,.,few,CASSLGRQGNEKLFF,TGTGCCAGCAGCTTGGGCCGGCAGGGGAATGAAAAACTGTTTTTT
TRBV7-9,TRBJ2-3,TRBD1,.,CASSFGQEADTQYF,TGTGCCAGCAGCTTCGGACAGGAAGCAGATACGCAGTATTTT
TRBV5-1,TRBJ1-2,TRBD1,.,CASSLDQGQLYGYTF,TGCGCCAGCAGCTTGGATCAGGGACAGCTGTATGGCTACACCTTC
TRBV5-5,TRBJ1-5,.,.,CASSRDSNQPQHF,TGTGCCAGCAGCCGAGATAGCAATCAGCCCCAGCATTTT
TRBV21-1,TRBJ2-7,.,.,CASSKRRDKVKKGQYF,TGTGCCAGCAGCAAACGCCGGGACAAGGTAAAGAAAGGGCAGTACTTC
TRBV28,TRBJ1-5,TRBD1,few,CASQGASQPQHF,TGTGCCAGCCAGGGGGCATCGCAGCCCCAGCATTTT
TRBV7-2,TRBJ2-1,TRBD1,.,CASRGTGENEQFF,TGTGCCAGCAGGGGCACAGGGGAAAATGAGCAGTTCTTC
TRBV30,TRBJ1-5,.,.,CAWSSGLNQPQHF,TGTGCCTGGAGTAGCGGGCTCAATCAGCCCCAGCATTTT
TRBV6-1,TRBJ2-2,TRBD2,.,CASSEQIAGRLDTGELFF,TGTGCCAGCAGTGAACAAATAGCGGGGAGGCTTGACACCGGGGAGCTGTTTTTT
TRBV7-2,TRBJ2-1,TRBD2,.,CASSLAGVAGVNEQFF,TGTGCCAGCAGCTTAGCGGGGGTAGCGGGGGTTAATGAGCAGTTCTTC
TRBV19,TRBJ1-1,.,.,CASSIRRRDTRGEAFF,TGTGCCAGTAGTATACGACGACGGGACACCCGAGGTGAGGCTTTCTTT
TRBV13,TRBJ2-5,TRBD2,few,CASSTLGSLAGVQETQYF,TGTGCCAGCAGCACCCTTGGGTCTTTAGCGGGAGTCCAAGAGACCCAGTACTTC
TRBV7-9,TRBJ1-5,.,.,CASSFSTDQPQHF,TGTGCCAGCAGCTTTAGTACGGATCAGCCCCAGCATTTT
TRBV13,TRBJ2-3,TRBD1,.,CASSTGQVTDTQYF,TGTGCCAGCAGCACGGGACAGGTCACAGATACGCAGTATTTT
TRBV27,TRBJ2-5,TRBD1,.,CASSPNPDRGETQYF,TGTGCCAGCAGTCCCAACCCAGACAGGGGTGAGACCCAGTACTTC
TRBV10-3,TRBJ2-1,.,.,CAISALSLPNEQFF,TGTGCCATCAGTGCCTTGTCACTCCCCAATGAGCAGTTCTTC
TRBV6-5,TRBJ2-7,TRBD1,.,CASSSRTGDYEQYF,TGTGCCAGCAGTTCTAGGACAGGGGACTACGAGCAGTACTTC
TRBV7-3,TRBJ2-3,TRBD2,once,CASSQLAGEVHTQYF,TGTGCCAGCAGCCAACTAGCGGGAGAGGTCCATACGCAGTATTTT
TRBV7-8,TRBJ2-7,TRBD2,.,CASSSPQDGLSGGTTYEQYF,TGTGCCAGCAGCTCGCCGCAAGATGGGCTTAGCGGGGGGACAACCTACGAGCAGTACTTC
TRBV29-1,TRBJ1-4,.,once,CSVGGQNEKLFF,TGCAGCGTTGGCGGACAGAATGAAAAACTGTTTTTT
TRBV4-1,TRBJ2-7,.,.,CASSQKQASSYEQYF,TGCGCCAGCAGCCAAAAACAGGCTAGCTCCTACGAGCAGTACTTC
TRBV30,TRBJ1-2,.,.,CARDNGYYGYTF,TGTGCCCGGGATAACGGATACTATGGCTACACCTTC
TRBV5-1,TRBJ2-5,TRBD2,.,CASSLLVAGGETQYF,TGCGCCAGCAGCTTGCTTGTAGCGGGGGGAGAGACCCAGTACTTC
TRBV6-4,TRBJ1-2,.,.,CARTVVYGYTF,TGTGCCCGCACAGTGGTCTATGGCTACACCTTC
TRBV11-1,TRBJ1-2,TRBD1,.,CASSYRGNYGYTF,TGTGCCAGCAGTTACAGGGGTAACTATGGCTACACCTTC
TRBV2,TRBJ2-5,.,few,CASRGSLAGETQYF,TGTGCCAGCAGAGGCTCTCTCGCGGGAGAGACCCAGTACTTC
TRBV4-3,TRBJ1-2,.,.,CASSPIQGYGYTF,TGCGCCAGCAGCCCCATACAGGGATATGGCTACACCTTC
TRBV5-1,TRBJ2-2,.,.,CASSLEGSGELFF,TGCGCCAGCAGCTTGGAGGGGTCCGGGGAGCTGTTTTTT
TRBV6-5,TRBJ1-2,TRBD1,.,CASSEGQLYGYTF,TGTGCCAGCAGTGAGGGACAGCTCTATGGCTACACCTTC
TRBV15,TRBJ1-3,.,.,CATSRVRWQGVGNTIYF,TGTGCCACCAGCAGAGTGAGGTGGCAGGGTGTTGGAAACACCATATATTTT
TRBV11-3,TRBJ2-7,TRBD1,.,CASSGQGSEQYF,TGTGCCAGCAGCGGACAGGGTAGCGAGCAGTACTTC
TRBV7-2,TRBJ2-5,.,.,CASSLGVQRETQYF,TGTGCCAGCAGCTTAGGGGTACAGAGAGAGACCCAGTACTTC
TRBV7-6,TRBJ2-3,TRBD2,.,CASSPRLAGHTDTQYF,TGTGCCAGCAGCCCGCGACTAGCGGGACACACAGATACGCAGTATTTT
TRBV6-1,TRBJ2-7,.,.,CASSELDGFRDEQYF,TGTGCCAGCAGTGAATTGGATGGATTTCGGGACGAGCAGTACTTC
TRBV5-4,TRBJ1-6,.,.,CASHREAEGLRVSPLHF,TGTGCCAGTCACCGGGAGGCCGAGGGTCTTCGCGTTTCACCCCTCCACTTT
TRBV28,TRBJ2-5,TRBD2,.,CASSPRLAGGVETQYF,TGTGCCAGCAGTCCCCGATTAGCGGGAGGGGTAGAGACCCAGTACTTC
TRBV27,TRBJ2-2,.,.,CASTGLVNTGELFF,TGTGCCAGCACCGGACTGGTTAACACCGGGGAGCTGTTTTTT
TRBV2,TRBJ1-1,.,.,CASSPGAQVEAFF,TGTGCCAGCAGCCCTGGCGCGCAGGTTGAAGCTTTCTTT
TRBV6-1,TRBJ1-4,TRBD1,.,CASSEGSAGGEKLFF,TGTGCCAGCAGTGAAGGTTCGGCAGGGGGTGAAAAACTGTTTTTT
TRBV2,TRBJ2-5,.,few,CASSEDLGGQGTQYF,TGTGCCAGCAGTGAAGATCTGGGGGGTCAAGGGACCCAGTACTTC
TRBV29-1,TRBJ2-4,TRBD1,.,CSVEDRRRAKNIQYF,TGCAGCGTTGAGGACAGGCGAAGGGCCAAAAACATTCAGTACTTC
TRBV28,TRBJ1-5,TRBD1,.,CASSYITGGNQPQHF,TGTGCCAGCAGTTACATCACAGGGGGGAATCAGCCCCAGCATTTT
TRBV28,TRBJ1-2,.,few,CASSLGVGGIYGYTF,TGTGCCAGCAGTTTAGGCGTGGGGGGGATTTATGGCTACACCTTC
TRBV11-2,TRBJ1-3,.,.,CASSTDNSGNTIYF,TGTGCCAGCAGCACCGACAACTCTGGAAACACCATATATTTT
TRBV6-4,TRBJ2-7,TRBD1,once,CASSDSLALGDRLYEQYF,TGTGCCAGCAGTGACTCCCTCGCGCTGGGGGACAGGCTGTACGAGCAGTACTTC
TRBV5-1,TRBJ2-1,.,few,CASSLGGSNEQFF,TGCGCCAGCAGCTTGGGCGGTTCCAATGAGCAGTTCTTC
TRBV2,TRBJ1-1,TRBD1,few,CASREGQGLGATEAFF,TGTGCCAGCAGGGAGGGACAGGGTCTCGGTGCGACTGAAGCTTTCTTT
TRBV7-9,TRBJ1-1,.,.,CASSLGLQNTEAFF,TGTGCCAGCAGCTTGGGACTCCAGAACACTGAAGCTTTCTTT
TRBV30,TRBJ2-1,TRBD2,.,CAWTGTSDEQFF,TGTGCCTGGACCGGGACTAGCGATGAGCAGTTCTTC
TRBV27,TRBJ1-2,.,.,CASSDLWGAYGYTF,TGTGCCAGCAGCGACTTATGGGGAGCCTATGGCTACACCTTC
TRBV14,TRBJ1-4,.,.,CASSQGIWGGVNEKLFF,TGTGCCAGCAGCCAAGGGATATGGGGCGGAGTGAATGAAAAACTGTTTTTT
TRBV6-1,TRBJ2-7,TRBD1,.,CASSENWDRSYEQYF,TGTGCCAGCAGTGAAAATTGGGACAGATCCTACGAGCAGTACTTC
TRBV6-5,TRBJ1-5,.,few,CASSYGPGPNQPQHF,TGTGCCAGCAGTTACGGTCCAGGCCCGAATCAGCCCCAGCATTTT
TRBV20-1,TRBJ2-5,.,.,CSVTLETQYF,TGCAGTGTAACTTTAGAGACCCAGTACTTC
TRBV7-2,TRBJ1-1,.,.,CASSSPGTQGPNTEAFF,TGTGCCAGCAGCTCCCCTGGGACACAAGGCCCGAACACTGAAGCTTTCTTT
TRBV7-9,TRBJ1-1,.,.,CASSYYTGEAFF,TGTGCCAGCAGCTACTACACAGGTGAAGCTTTCTTT